These T cell receptor beta chains were read from a single sample in a study of blood T cell repertoires in COVID-19. Clones were sequenced by immunoSEQ multiplex PCR, and TCRdb holds only the in-frame ones, with some missing. The sample carries fewer than 350,000 clones, approximately 87% recorded once. Sequenced: peripheral blood. Receptors were obtained from a woman younger than 45 with COVID-19, enrolled during active disease. Both conserved end residues are part of each CDR3. Fields, in order: J gene, D gene, V gene, clone size, CDR3 DNA, CDR3 protein. A D gene is named only where the DNA matches it firmly. Only some rows state a clone size, as once, few, many or a class for expanded clones.

TRBJ2-5,-,TRBV11-2,-,TGTGCCAGCAGCCTCGCCCTACGTCAGGGGCGCGAGACCCAGTACTTC,CASSLALRQGRETQYF
TRBJ2-7,-,TRBV28,-,TGTGCCAGCAGCCAGGGGACTCCGGGGGGCTACGAGCAGTACTTC,CASSQGTPGGYEQYF
TRBJ2-3,TRBD2,TRBV12-3/TRBV12-4,-,TGTGCCAGCTGGGGAGGGAGGGCAGATACGCAGTATTTT,CASWGGRADTQYF
TRBJ2-7,TRBD2,TRBV7-2,-,TGTGCCAGCAGCTTAAATCCTCCGGGACTAGCAAGGAGGGAGCAGTACTTC,CASSLNPPGLARREQYF
TRBJ2-1,-,TRBV7-2,-,TGTGCCAGCAGCACTGACAATGAGCAGTTCTTC,CASSTDNEQFF
TRBJ2-7,TRBD1,TRBV6-5,-,TGTGCCAGCAACCGGGACAGGGCTTACGAGCAGTACTTC,CASNRDRAYEQYF
TRBJ2-2,-,TRBV14,-,TGTGCCAGCAGCCTCACGACGGGGAACACCGGGGAGCTGTTTTTT,CASSLTTGNTGELFF
TRBJ1-5,TRBD1,TRBV7-6,-,TGTGCCAGCAGCTCGACAGGGCAGCCCCAGCATTTT,CASSSTGQPQHF
TRBJ2-3,-,TRBV9,-,TGTGCCAGCAGCCCTCGTTTAGATACGCAGTATTTT,CASSPRLDTQYF
TRBJ1-1,-,TRBV27,-,TGTGCCAGCAGAACTCAGGGGAATGAAGCTTTCTTT,CASRTQGNEAFF
TRBJ2-2,-,TRBV7-8,-,TGTGCCAGCAGCTTAGCCCAAATGCGAGTATCACCCACCGGGGAGCTGTTTTTT,CASSLAQMRVSPTGELFF
TRBJ1-6,-,TRBV5-1,-,TGCGCCAGCAGCTTGCTCGGGGTCCCATCACCCCTCCACTTT,CASSLLGVPSPLHF
TRBJ2-6,-,TRBV9,-,TGTGCCAGCAGGGGCCACTCTGGGGCCAACGTCCTGACTTTC,CASRGHSGANVLTF
TRBJ2-7,TRBD2,TRBV5-1,-,TGCGCCAGCAGCTTGTGGGAGGGAATGCAGTACTTC,CASSLWEGMQYF
TRBJ2-5,-,TRBV5-1,once,TGCGCCAGCAGCTCCTATTGGGGTCAGGGAGAGACCCAGTACTTC,CASSSYWGQGETQYF
TRBJ1-1,TRBD1,TRBV6-2/TRBV6-3,-,TGTGCCAGCAACCCAGGACAGGGGCGGAACACTGAAGCTTTCTTT,CASNPGQGRNTEAFF
TRBJ1-1,-,TRBV11-2,-,TGTGCCACTGGCGGTGGGGAAGCTTTCTTT,CATGGGEAFF
TRBJ2-7,TRBD1,TRBV28,-,TGTGTCAGCAGCCGAGAAGGACAGGGCTACGAGCAGTACTTC,CVSSREGQGYEQYF
TRBJ2-3,-,TRBV3-1/TRBV3-2,-,TGTGCCAGCAGCCCCCGCGCGGGTTCGGGCACAGATACGCAGTATTTT,CASSPRAGSGTDTQYF
TRBJ1-2,-,TRBV2,-,TGTGCCAGCAGGGAGGCGGGGAGCTATGGCTACACCTTC,CASREAGSYGYTF
TRBJ2-2,TRBD1,TRBV11-1,once,TGTGCCACGCGACAGGGGAACACCGGGGAGCTGTTTTTT,CATRQGNTGELFF
TRBJ2-2,TRBD1,TRBV28,-,TGTGCCGGCAGACAGGGCTTGAACACCGGGGAGCTGTTTTTT,CAGRQGLNTGELFF
TRBJ1-5,-,TRBV27,-,TGTGCCAGCAGTTTGATCGGTCAGCCCCAGCATTTT,CASSLIGQPQHF
TRBJ1-1,TRBD1,TRBV11-2,-,TGTGCCAGCAGCTTAGTCGGGACAGATATTGAAGCTTTCTTT,CASSLVGTDIEAFF
TRBJ1-6,TRBD1,TRBV5-1,-,TGCGCCAGCAGCTTGGGTTGGACAGGGTTGTCGAATTCACCCCTCCACTTT,CASSLGWTGLSNSPLHF
TRBJ2-5,TRBD1,TRBV10-2,-,TGCGCCAGCAGGCAACAGGGGGCGCGAGGAGAGACCCAGTACTTC,CASRQQGARGETQYF
TRBJ2-7,-,TRBV27,-,TGTGCCAGCAGTCCGCGGGCCGTAAACTCCTACGAGCAGTACTTC,CASSPRAVNSYEQYF
TRBJ1-1,TRBD1,TRBV5-1,-,TGCGCCAGCAGACCTAACCAGGGGGCTGAAGCTTTCTTT,CASRPNQGAEAFF
TRBJ2-5,-,TRBV7-9,once,TGTGCCAGCAGCTTAGACAGGGAAGGCCAAGAGACCCAGTACTTC,CASSLDREGQETQYF
TRBJ2-5,TRBD1,TRBV2,-,TGTGCCAGCAGAGGGACAGGGACGGAGACCCAGTACTTC,CASRGTGTETQYF
TRBJ1-1,-,TRBV29-1,-,TGCAGCGTCGCGCAGGGGTACACTGAAGCTTTCTTT,CSVAQGYTEAFF
TRBJ1-6,-,TRBV28,-,TGTGCCAGCAAAAAAAACAGGGTCCTCTCACCCCTCCACTTT,CASKKNRVLSPLHF
TRBJ2-7,TRBD1,TRBV19,-,TGTGCCAGTAGTTGGGACAGCTCCTACGAGCAGTACTTC,CASSWDSSYEQYF
TRBJ1-2,TRBD1,TRBV7-9,-,TGTGCCAGCAGCCCCGGGACAGTAAGGTCCTATGGCTACACCTTC,CASSPGTVRSYGYTF
TRBJ1-4,TRBD1,TRBV30,-,TGTGCCTGTACGGGACAGGGGAATGAAAAACTGTTTTTT,CACTGQGNEKLFF
TRBJ2-5,TRBD1,TRBV11-2,-,TGTGCCAGCAGCTTAGCGCAGGGGGCGCGAGAGACCCAGTACTTC,CASSLAQGARETQYF
TRBJ2-3,TRBD1,TRBV5-1,-,TGCGCCAGCACCAACGACAGGGCATTCACAGATACGCAGTATTTT,CASTNDRAFTDTQYF
TRBJ1-3,-,TRBV6-5,-,TGTGCCAGCAGTTACTCGGCTCCCCTCTCTGGAAACACCATATATTTT,CASSYSAPLSGNTIYF
TRBJ1-1,TRBD1,TRBV5-4,-,TGTGCCAGCAGCCCCCGTAGACAGGGGAGGGGGAGGGACACTGAAGCTTTCTTT,CASSPRRQGRGRDTEAFF
TRBJ2-2,TRBD2,TRBV5-1,-,TGCGCCAGCAGAAGGACTAGCGTACCCGGGGAGCTGTTTTTT,CASRRTSVPGELFF
TRBJ2-1,TRBD2,TRBV29-1,-,TGCAGCGTTGAAGTGACCTGGCGGGGGGATGATGAGCAGTTCTTC,CSVEVTWRGDDEQFF
TRBJ2-5,TRBD2,TRBV7-6,-,TGTGCCAGCAGCTTAGAGGTCCAGCGGGGGGGCCTAACGGCGGAGACCCAGTACTTC,CASSLEVQRGGLTAETQYF
TRBJ2-5,TRBD2,TRBV11-3,-,TGTGCCAGCAGTTTTACGGGGGGGCCGGGAGAGACCCAGTACTTC,CASSFTGGPGETQYF
TRBJ1-1,-,TRBV4-1,-,TGCGCCAGCAGTTGGGGAGCTGAAGCTTTCTTT,CASSWGAEAFF
TRBJ2-5,TRBD1,TRBV18,-,TGTGCCAGCTCACCCCGGGGCCGACAGGGACAAGAGACCCAGTACTTC,CASSPRGRQGQETQYF
TRBJ1-6,-,TRBV6-6,-,TGTGCCATACAGGACAGTTTTCTTTCACCCCTCCACTTT,CAIQDSFLSPLHF
TRBJ2-7,-,TRBV3-1/TRBV3-2,-,TGTGCCAGCAGCCCAAAGGGCAGGGGCTCCTACGAGCAGTACTTC,CASSPKGRGSYEQYF
TRBJ1-5,-,TRBV19,-,TGTGCCAGTAGTGCCCCGGTCGGGTTAACGCCCCAGCATTTT,CASSAPVGLTPQHF
TRBJ2-7,-,TRBV13,-,TGTGCCAGCAGGATCCGGGGGTCTTCCTACGAGCAGTACTTC,CASRIRGSSYEQYF
TRBJ2-7,-,TRBV5-6,-,TGTGCCAGCAGCTCCGGGGGGACATGGGACACCTACGAGCAGTACTTC,CASSSGGTWDTYEQYF
TRBJ1-1,-,TRBV7-9,once,TGTGCCAGCACCCACCCAGGGTTGGTGAGGAACACTGAAGCTTTCTTT,CASTHPGLVRNTEAFF
TRBJ2-3,TRBD2,TRBV11-2,once,TGTGCCAGCAGCTTAGGTCTTTGGGCGGGGGGGCCATCAGATACGCAGTATTTT,CASSLGLWAGGPSDTQYF
TRBJ1-2,-,TRBV2,-,TGTGCCAGCAGTGATGTGGGGCCTCGTTACACCTTC,CASSDVGPRYTF
TRBJ2-7,TRBD2,TRBV5-8,-,TGTGCCAGCAGTCGCCGGGGGGGCAACGAGCAGTACTTC,CASSRRGGNEQYF
TRBJ1-3,-,TRBV6-5,-,TGTGCCAGCAGCGGACATCCTCCAAGGGACACCATATATTTT,CASSGHPPRDTIYF